Sequencing of this T cell receptor (beta chain) was carried out in a study of Ad26.COV2.S vaccination and SARS-CoV-2 variants. Study as a whole: Among those in the COV1001 Ad26.COV2.S trial arm was the donor. Participants got Ad26.COV2.S intramuscularly, once or twice 56 days apart.

Sample treatment: about 20 received Ad26.COV2.S at low or high dose, single or two shots; roughly 5 received placebo; per-sample allocation not given. Sampling was performed 63 days after the first vaccine or placebo injection. Sequencing used immunoSEQ multiplex PCR; TCRdb keeps in-frame clones, though not all of them. This sample has fewer than 800,000 clones, with more than 80% found just once. The V gene end was trimmed by 5 bases and the J gene end by 6 bases; junction bases not matched to a gene: 9. The CDR3 spans 15 residues. CDR1 is MNHEY and CDR2 is SVGAGI in the germline V gene. The clonotype comes from a person between 18 and 60 years old who received the Ad26.COV2.S COVID-19 vaccine or a placebo. Material: peripheral blood, obtained in a trial of Ad26.COV2.S vaccine versus placebo. This chain joins TRBV6-5 and TRBJ1-4; 7 bases line up with TRBD1. The CDR3 DNA follows: TGTGCCAGCAGTATCCGCCGGGACAGACATGAAAAACTGTTTTTT. Translated: CASSIRRDRHEKLFF.